The source of this TCR beta chain is a study of cytomegalovirus exposure and HLA in healthy donors. Notes on the study in general: Reports showed the classifier diagnosing cytomegalovirus status with high specificity and sensitivity.

With regard to this clone: The antigen is unknown.

13 Jbeta primers and 60 Vbeta primers were used for the PCR. Some clones are missing from TCRdb's copy, which holds only in-frame ones; the method was immunoSEQ multiplex PCR. The table lists under 150,000 clones, 77% of them singletons. CDR1 is GTSNPN and CDR2 is SVGIG in the germline V gene (reference sequence). This CDR3 has 12 residues. V shed 8 bases and J 7 bases; nucleotides not matched to a gene: 10. This receptor was identified in a woman aged 40 to 55 in good health and CMV-seronegative. The sequenced sample was PBMCs. This sequence joins TRBV30 and TRBJ1-2, with 7 positions matching TRBD1. The CDR3 DNA sequence: TGTGCCACCTCCCACAGGGGTCCTGGCTACACCTTC. Amino acids: CATSHRGPGYTF.